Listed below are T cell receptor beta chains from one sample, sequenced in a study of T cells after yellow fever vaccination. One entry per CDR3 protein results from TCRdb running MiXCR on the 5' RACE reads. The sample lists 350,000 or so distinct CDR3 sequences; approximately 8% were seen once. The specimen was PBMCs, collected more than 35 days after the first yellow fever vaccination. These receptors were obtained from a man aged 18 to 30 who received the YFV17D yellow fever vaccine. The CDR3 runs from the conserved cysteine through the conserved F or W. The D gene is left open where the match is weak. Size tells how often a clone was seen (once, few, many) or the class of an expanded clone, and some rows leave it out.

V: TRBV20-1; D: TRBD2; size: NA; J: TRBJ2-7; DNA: TGCAGTGCTAGAGATCTTGCGGGGCTAGCGGGGTACTACGAGCAGTACTTC; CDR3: CSARDLAGLAGYYEQYF
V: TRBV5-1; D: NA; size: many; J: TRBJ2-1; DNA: TGCGCCAGCAGCTTCCCCACGGAGGCGGCGGCCTCCTACAATGAGCAGTTCTTC; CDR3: CASSFPTEAAASYNEQFF
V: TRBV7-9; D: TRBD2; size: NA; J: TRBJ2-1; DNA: TGTGCCAGCAAAGCTATAGCGGGGGGGCTTAATGAGCAGTTCTTC; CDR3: CASKAIAGGLNEQFF
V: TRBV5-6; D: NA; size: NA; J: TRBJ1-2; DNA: TGTGCCAGCAGCAGTCTAGGGGGAGGTGATGGCTACACCTTC; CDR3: CASSSLGGGDGYTF
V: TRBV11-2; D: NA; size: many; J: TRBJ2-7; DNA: TGTGCCAGCAGCTTCCCGGTGAGCTCCTACGAGCAGTACTTC; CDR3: CASSFPVSSYEQYF
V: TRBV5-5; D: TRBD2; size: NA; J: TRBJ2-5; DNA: TGTGCCAGCAGCTTGTTAAGCGGGGGACTCCAAGAGACCCAGTACTTC; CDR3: CASSLLSGGLQETQYF
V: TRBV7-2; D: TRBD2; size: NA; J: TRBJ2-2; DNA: TGTGCCAGCAGCTTAGAACTAGCGGCGAACACCGGGGAGCTGTTTTTT; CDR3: CASSLELAANTGELFF
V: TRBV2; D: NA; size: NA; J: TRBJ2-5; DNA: TGTGCCAGCAAAATACAAGAGACCCAGTACTTC; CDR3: CASKIQETQYF
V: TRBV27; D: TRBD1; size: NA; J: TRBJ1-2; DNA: TGTGCCAGCAGTTCGACAGGGGGCAGGTATGGCTACACCTTC; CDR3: CASSSTGGRYGYTF
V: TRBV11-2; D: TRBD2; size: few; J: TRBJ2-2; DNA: TGTGCCAGCAGCTTGCTAGCGGGGGGATACACCGGGGAGCTGTTTTTT; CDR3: CASSLLAGGYTGELFF
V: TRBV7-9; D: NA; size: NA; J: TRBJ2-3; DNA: TGTGCCAGCAGCTTAGCTGCAGCGATAGATACGCAGTATTTT; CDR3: CASSLAAAIDTQYF
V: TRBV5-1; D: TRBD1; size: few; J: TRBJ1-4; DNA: TGCGCCAGCAGCGTTGACAGGGGAGGGTCCAATGAAAAACTGTTTTTT; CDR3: CASSVDRGGSNEKLFF
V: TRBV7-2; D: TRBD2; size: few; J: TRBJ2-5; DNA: TGTGCCAGCAGCTTAAATACGGGGGGGCCAGAGACCCAGTACTTC; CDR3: CASSLNTGGPETQYF
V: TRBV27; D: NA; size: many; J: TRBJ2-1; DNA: TGTGCCAGCAGTCTGGGGGGGCCCAACAGCAATGAGCAGTTCTTC; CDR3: CASSLGGPNSNEQFF
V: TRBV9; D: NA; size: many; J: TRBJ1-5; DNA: TGTGCCAGCAGCGTGGAGGGCGGCAATCAGCCCCAGCATTTT; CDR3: CASSVEGGNQPQHF
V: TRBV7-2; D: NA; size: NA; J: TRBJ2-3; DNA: TGTGCCAGCAGCTTACGTCTCCTACGTACAGATACGCAGTATTTT; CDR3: CASSLRLLRTDTQYF
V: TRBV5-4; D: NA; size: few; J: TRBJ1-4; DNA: TGTGCCAGCAGCACCAAAGACAGCTCAACTAATGAAAAACTGTTTTTT; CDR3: CASSTKDSSTNEKLFF
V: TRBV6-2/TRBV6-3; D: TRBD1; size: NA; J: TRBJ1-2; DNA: TGTGCCAGCAGAACCGGGACAGGGGGCTATGGCTACACCTTC; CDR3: CASRTGTGGYGYTF
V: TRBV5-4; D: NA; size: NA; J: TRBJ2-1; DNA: TGTGCCAGCAGCTTGAGGCTCCCCGGGGATGAGCAGTTCTTC; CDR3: CASSLRLPGDEQFF
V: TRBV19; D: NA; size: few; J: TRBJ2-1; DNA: TGTGCCAGTAGTCAGGGAAACTCCTACAATGAGCAGTTCTTC; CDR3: CASSQGNSYNEQFF
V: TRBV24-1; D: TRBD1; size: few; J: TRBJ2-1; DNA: TGTGCCACCAGTGATTTCGACAGGGGTGCTGGCAATGAGCAGTTCTTC; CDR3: CATSDFDRGAGNEQFF
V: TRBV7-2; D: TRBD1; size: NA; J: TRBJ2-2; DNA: TGTGCCAGCAGCTTAAATCCAGGGGGCCTCGCCGGGGAGCTGTTTTTT; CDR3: CASSLNPGGLAGELFF
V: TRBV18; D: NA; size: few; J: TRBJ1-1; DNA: TGTGCGTCGGGGAACACTGAAGCTTTCTTT; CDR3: CASGNTEAFF
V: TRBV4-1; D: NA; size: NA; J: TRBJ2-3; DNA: TGCGCCAGCAGCCAAGTTGGCGTGGAAGATACGCAGTATTTT; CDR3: CASSQVGVEDTQYF
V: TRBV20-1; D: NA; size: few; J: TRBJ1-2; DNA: TGCAGTGCTAGAGATGGGCTACAGCTGATGACAAACTATGGCTACACCTTC; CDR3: CSARDGLQLMTNYGYTF
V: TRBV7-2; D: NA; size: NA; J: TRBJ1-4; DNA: TGTGCCAGCAGCTTATCGGTCTCAACTAATGAAAAACTGTTTTTT; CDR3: CASSLSVSTNEKLFF
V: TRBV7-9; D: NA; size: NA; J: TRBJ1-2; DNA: TGTGCCAGCAGCTCACACAGTCTGACTAGGGGCTACACCTTC; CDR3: CASSSHSLTRGYTF
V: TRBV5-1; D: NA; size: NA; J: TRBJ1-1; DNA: TGCGCCAGTTCGGGTAGTCCCGGAAACACTGAAGCTTTCTTT; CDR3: CASSGSPGNTEAFF
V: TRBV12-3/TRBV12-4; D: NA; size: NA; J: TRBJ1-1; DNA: TGTGCCAGCAGAAAGGCGGGCACTGAAGCTTTCTTT; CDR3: CASRKAGTEAFF
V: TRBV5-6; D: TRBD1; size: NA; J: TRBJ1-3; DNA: TGTGCCAGCAGCCAGGGGGGGTTCTCTGGAAACACCATATATTTT; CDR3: CASSQGGFSGNTIYF
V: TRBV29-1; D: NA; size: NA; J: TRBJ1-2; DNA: TGCAGCGTAGAAGGGACGGGGGTCTTCTATGGCTACACCTTC; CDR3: CSVEGTGVFYGYTF
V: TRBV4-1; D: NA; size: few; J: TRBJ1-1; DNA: TGCGCCAGCAGCCAGATACGGCCTGCGAACACTGAAGCTTTCTTT; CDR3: CASSQIRPANTEAFF
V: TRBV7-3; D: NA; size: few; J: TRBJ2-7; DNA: TGTGCCAGCAGCTTAAGCGCCGTAAACTACGAGCAGTACTTC; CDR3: CASSLSAVNYEQYF
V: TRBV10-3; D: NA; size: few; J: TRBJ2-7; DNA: TGTGCCATCAGTGGAGCAGGGCCCTACGAGCAGTACTTC; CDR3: CAISGAGPYEQYF
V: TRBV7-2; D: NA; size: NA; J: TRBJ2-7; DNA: TGTGCCAGCAGCTTAGGACCGGACAGCTCCTACGAGCAGTACTTC; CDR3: CASSLGPDSSYEQYF
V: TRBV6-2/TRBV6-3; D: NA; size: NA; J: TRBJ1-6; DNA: TGTGCCAGCAGTCCCTTCTATTCACCCCTCCACTTT; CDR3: CASSPFYSPLHF
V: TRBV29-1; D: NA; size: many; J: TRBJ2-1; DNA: TGCAGCGTTGAAGATCTTGGAGGGCAGTTCTTC; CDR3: CSVEDLGGQFF
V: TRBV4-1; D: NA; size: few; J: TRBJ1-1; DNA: TGCGCCAGCAGCCCGGCCGGGGGCCAGGGGAACACTGAAGCTTTCTTT; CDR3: CASSPAGGQGNTEAFF
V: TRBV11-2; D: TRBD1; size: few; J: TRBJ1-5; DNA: TGTGCCAGCAGCTATCGGACAGGCTTGGGCTACCCGGATCAGCCCCAGCATTTT; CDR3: CASSYRTGLGYPDQPQHF
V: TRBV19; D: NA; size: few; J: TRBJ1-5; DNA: TGTGCCAGTAGTATAACAGCGCATAGCAATCAGCCCCAGCATTTT; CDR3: CASSITAHSNQPQHF
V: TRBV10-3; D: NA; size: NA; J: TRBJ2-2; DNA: TGTGCCATCTTGAGGGATCCCACCGGGGAGCTGTTTTTT; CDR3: CAILRDPTGELFF
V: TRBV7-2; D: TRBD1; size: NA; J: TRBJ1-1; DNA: TGTGCCAGCAGCTTAGGGACAGGGTCGGACACTGAAGCTTTCTTT; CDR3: CASSLGTGSDTEAFF
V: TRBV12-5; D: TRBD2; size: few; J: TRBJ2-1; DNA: TGTGCTAGTGGTTTTAAGGGGGGACTAGCGGGGGGGCCCAATGAGCAGTTCTTC; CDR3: CASGFKGGLAGGPNEQFF
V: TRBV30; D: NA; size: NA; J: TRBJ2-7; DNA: TGTGCCTGGAGTCCAACCGGGTTTGCAGGCGACGAGCAGTACTTC; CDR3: CAWSPTGFAGDEQYF
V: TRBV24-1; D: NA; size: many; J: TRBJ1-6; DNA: TGTGCCACCTGGGGGGAATGGGCCCTCCACTTT; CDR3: CATWGEWALHF
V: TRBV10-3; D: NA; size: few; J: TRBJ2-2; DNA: TGTGCCATCAGGGCCGGGACCTCGAACACCGGGGAGCTGTTTTTT; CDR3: CAIRAGTSNTGELFF